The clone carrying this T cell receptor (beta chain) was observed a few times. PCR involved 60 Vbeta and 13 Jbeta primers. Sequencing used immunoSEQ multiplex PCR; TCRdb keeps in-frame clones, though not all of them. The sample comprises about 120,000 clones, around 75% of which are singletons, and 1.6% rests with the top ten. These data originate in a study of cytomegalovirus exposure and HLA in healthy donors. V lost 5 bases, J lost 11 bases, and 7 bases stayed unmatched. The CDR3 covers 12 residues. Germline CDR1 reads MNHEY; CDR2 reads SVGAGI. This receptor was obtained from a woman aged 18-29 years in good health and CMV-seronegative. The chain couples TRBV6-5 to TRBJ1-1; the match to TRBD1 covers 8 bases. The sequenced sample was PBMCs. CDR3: CASSLTGAQAFF. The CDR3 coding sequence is TGTGCCAGCAGTCTGACAGGGGCGCAGGCTTTCTTT.